These 4 T cell receptor beta chains share one sample of origin, sequenced in a study of STAT5B mutations in CD4+ large granular lymphocyte leukemia. Assay used: immunoSEQ multiplex PCR; TCRdb lists only in-frame clones, some missing. This table has over 35,000 clones, roughly 84% appearing once. Specimen: CD4+ T cells from blood buffy coats. These receptors all stem from a human donor in good health.

This clone has a handful of counts. V usage is TRBV30 and J usage is TRBJ1-1; D uncertain. V gave up 0 bases and J gave up 4 bases, with 9 bases separating them. This CDR3 region has 13 residues. Germline CDR1 and CDR2: GTSNPN and SVGIG (reference sequence). The CDR3 DNA is TGTGCCTGGAGTGTAGTCGTTTCCACTGAAGCTTTCTTT. Translating it yields CAWSVVVSTEAFF.

The chain combines TRBV27 with TRBJ1-1; D is unresolved. Between the trimmed V and J ends, which lost 1 base and 1 base, there was a span of 7 bases. CDR3 size: 14 residues. From germline, CDR1 is MNHEY and CDR2 SMNVEV (reference sequence). The CDR3 region has the DNA TGTGCCAGCAGTTTATTTGCCGAGAACACTGAAGCTTTCTTT. Protein product: CASSLFAENTEAFF.

The chain couples TRBV5-1 to TRBJ1-1; maybe TRBD1 (5 bases). Germline-derived CDR1 and CDR2 are SGHRS and YFSETQ. V lost 7 bases, J lost 0 bases, and 13 bases lay in between. This CDR3 is 14 amino acids long. CDR3 protein: CASGGGTVNTEAFF. The CDR3 region has the DNA TGCGCCAGCGGGGGGGGGACGGTGAACACTGAAGCTTTCTTT. Using reference TRBV5-1 and TRBJ1-1 for the parts outside the CDR3, the full variable domain is KAGVTQTPRYLIKTRGQQVTLSCSPISGHRSVSWYQQTPGQGLQFLFEYFSETQRNKGNFPGRFSGRQFSNSRSEMNVSTLELGDSALYLCASGGGTVNTEAFFGQGTRLTVV.

V usage is TRBV6-5 and J usage is TRBJ2-7, with 7 positions matching TRBD2. With 4 bases clipped from V and 3 bases from J, the junction kept 6 bases outside the gene matches. CDR3 length equals 14 residues. Looked up from germline, CDR1 is MNHEY and CDR2 is SVGAGI. As DNA, the CDR3 is TGTGCCAGCAGTTCGGGGGGATACATCTACGAGCAGTACTTC. This translates into CASSSGGYIYEQYF.